The sequence of this T cell receptor (beta chain) was determined in a study of blood T cell repertoires in COVID-19. Study at large: Both acute and convalescent COVID-19 samples were obtained from the United States, Italy and Spain. PBMCs, B-cell-depleted T cells, or T cells provided the cDNA or gDNA that made up the material.

Methods used by the authors: By means of reference gene primer amplification, nucleated cell counts were estimated. Here immunoSEQ multiplex PCR was the method, and the copy in TCRdb shows in-frame clones only, minus some. For V, J and clone size, that table is used; D and trimming come from the DNA. The sample consists of some 210,000 clones, about 92% of them appearing once. The germline V gene has CDR1 LNHDA and CDR2 SQIVND (reference sequence). The V gene lost 5 bases and the J gene lost 6 bases, with 20 bases spanning the gap. This CDR3 has 15 amino acids. This receptor was identified in a man aged 25-40 years with acute or convalescent COVID-19. The chain uses TRBV19 and TRBJ2-7; D gene uncertain. Sample: peripheral blood. Written as DNA, the CDR3 is TGTGCCAGTAGTGCAGCCCGGATGACTCGTCTCGAGCAGTACTTC. Translating gives CASSAARMTRLEQYF.